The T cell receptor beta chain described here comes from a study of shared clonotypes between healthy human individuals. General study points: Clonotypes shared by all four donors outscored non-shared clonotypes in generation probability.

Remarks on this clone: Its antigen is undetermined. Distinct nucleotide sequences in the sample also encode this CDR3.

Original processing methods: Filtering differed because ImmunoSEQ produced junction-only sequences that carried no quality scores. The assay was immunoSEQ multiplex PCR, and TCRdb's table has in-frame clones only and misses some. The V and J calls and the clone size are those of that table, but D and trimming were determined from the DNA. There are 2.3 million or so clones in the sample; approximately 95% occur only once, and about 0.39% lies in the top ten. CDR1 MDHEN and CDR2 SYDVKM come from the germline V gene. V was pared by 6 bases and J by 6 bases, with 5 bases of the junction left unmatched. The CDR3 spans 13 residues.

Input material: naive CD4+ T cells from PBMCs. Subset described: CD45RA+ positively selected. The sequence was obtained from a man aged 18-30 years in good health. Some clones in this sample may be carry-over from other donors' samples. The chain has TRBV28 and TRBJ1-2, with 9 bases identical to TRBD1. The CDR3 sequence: CASSLRTGDGYTF. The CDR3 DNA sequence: TGTGCCAGCAGCCTTCGGACAGGGGATGGCTACACCTTC.